Sequencing of this T cell receptor (beta chain) was carried out in a study of blood T cell repertoires in COVID-19. Libraries were prepared by immunoSEQ multiplex PCR; TCRdb keeps only in-frame clonotypes and omits some of them. The data contain roughly 240,000 clones, approximately 89% of them seen just once; the ten biggest clones take up over 2%. This clone was seen only a few times. Participant ages covered roughly 18 to 90 years across around 22 US areas. Trimming shortened V by 5 bases and J by 3 bases, and 17 bases separated the two germline ends. Germline-derived CDR1 and CDR2 are SEHNR and FQNEAQ (reference sequence). CDR3 length: 16 amino acids.

The rearrangement uses TRBV7-9 and TRBJ1-3; D is possibly TRBD1 (6 bases). The receptor's source is a woman aged 40 to 49 with acute COVID-19. The sequenced sample consisted of PBMCs or T cells enriched from blood (not recorded which). This chain's CDR3 is CASSELDSAYGNTIYF. The CDR3 region has the DNA TGTGCCAGCAGCGAACTGGACAGCGCCTATGGAAACACCATATATTTT.